These 22 T cell receptor beta chains share one sample of origin, sequenced in a study of T cells in Graves' hyperthyroidism and ophthalmopathy. RNA transcripts were the template for amplifying TCR beta CDR3 regions. The TCR CDR3 was amplified in a first-round RT-PCR using the HTBI primer set. TCRdb itself ran the multiplex PCR reads through MiXCR, one entry per CDR3 protein. The table shows about 340,000 distinct CDR3 sequences, with around 23% occurring only once. Sequences were obtained from blood. The receptors originated from a woman aged 45-60 years with Graves' hyperthyroidism.

This clonotype was counted many times. The gene calls are TRBV20-1 and TRBJ2-2, with D possibly being TRBD2 (6 bases). Deletions cut 1 base from V and 0 bases from J, with 9 bases between. The germline V gene encodes CDR1 DFQATT and CDR2 SNEGSKA (reference sequence). The CDR3 covers 15 residues. This CDR3 is CSARVGGTNTGELFF. The DNA for the CDR3 is TGCAGTGCTAGAGTGGGCGGGACGAACACCGGGGAGCTGTTTTTT.

The chain joins TRBV29-1 to TRBJ2-5, with 16 bases aligning to TRBD2. After removal of 4 bases from V and 5 bases from J, the junction contained 7 bases not matched to a gene. CDR1 and CDR2 from the germline V gene are SQVTM and ANQGSEA. This CDR3 region has 16 residues. The CDR3 loop is CSVVGGLAGGKETQYF. In nucleotides, the CDR3 is TGCAGCGTTGTGGGGGGACTAGCGGGGGGGAAGGAGACCCAGTACTTC.

In this sample, this clonotype turned up a few times. This sequence joins TRBV28 and TRBJ2-6; tentative D call: TRBD2 (7 bases). The V end was cut by 5 bases, the J end by 2 bases, with 16 bases between. CDR3 size: 17 residues. Germline V gives CDR1 MDHEN, CDR2 SYDVKM. The CDR3 here is CASSKHRGAAGANVLTF. CDR3 nucleotide sequence: TGTGCCAGCAGTAAGCATCGGGGGGCGGCTGGGGCCAACGTCCTGACTTTC.

This clonotype showed up many times. The rearrangement uses TRBV6-2 or TRBV6-3 and TRBJ1-2; 7 bases agree with TRBD1. Trimming removed 0 bases from V and 5 bases from J; junction bases left unmatched: 3. Germline V gene data show CDR1 as MNHEY and CDR2 as SVGEGT. This CDR3 contains 14 residues. The CDR3 region has the DNA TGTGCCAGCAGTTACTCAGGGGGCGGTTATGGCTACACCTTC. Translation: CASSYSGGGYGYTF.

In its sample, this clonotype was seen many times. The gene calls are TRBV9 and TRBJ1-1; TRBD1 is a possible D gene (5 bases). Looked up from germline, CDR1 is SGDLS and CDR2 is YYNGEE. V lost 4 bases, J lost 1 base, and 14 bases lay in between. CDR3 length: 15 amino acids. CDR3 sequence: CASSPGGDRNTEAFF. CDR3 coding DNA: TGTGCCAGCAGCCCGGGGGGAGACAGGAACACTGAAGCTTTCTTT.

This clonotype was recorded at least ten times. This chain's CDR3 is CASSIGTSGRRSSYNEQFF. The CDR3 nucleotides read TGTGCCAGCAGCATAGGGACTAGCGGGAGGAGGAGCTCCTACAATGAGCAGTTCTTC. The genes are TRBV7-3 and TRBJ2-1; TRBD2 agrees at 15 bases. Germline CDR1 and CDR2: SGHTA and FQGTGA. The CDR3 totals 19 residues. Trimming took 5 bases from V and 0 from J; bases not matched to a gene: 8.

This clonotype was found many times. The gene calls are TRBV6-1 and TRBJ1-5, with D unresolved. V lost 6 bases and J 1 base, leaving 13 bases between the germline ends. Germline lookup yields CDR1 MNHNS and CDR2 SASEGT. The CDR3 sequence is 15 residues long. The chain's CDR3 is CASSLTVQSNQPQHF. The CDR3, as DNA: TGTGCCAGCAGCCTTACGGTACAGAGCAATCAGCCCCAGCATTTT.

CDR3 nucleotides: TGTGCCAGCAGTGGAAACCGGACGCCGGGTAATGATTCACCCCTCCACTTT. This sequence encodes CASSGNRTPGNDSPLHF. This sequence joins TRBV6-2 or TRBV6-3 and TRBJ1-6; D unresolved. This CDR3 has 17 residues. Trimming stripped 5 bases from V and 8 bases from J, with 22 bases between. Germline CDR1 MNHEY, CDR2 SVGEGT.

The chain joins TRBV28 to TRBJ2-3; unclear D gene. Germline CDR1 MDHEN, CDR2 SYDVKM. The CDR3 is 12 amino acids. The V end lost 6 bases, the J end lost 4 bases, and 8 bases lay between the germline ends. CDR3 sequence reads: CASRRFPDTQYF. Written as DNA, the CDR3 is TGTGCCAGCAGGCGGTTTCCAGATACGCAGTATTTT.

This clonotype was counted at least ten times. J is TRBJ2-6 and V is TRBV28; 8 positions match TRBD1. CDR1 is MDHEN, CDR2 SYDVKM, per germline. The CDR3 has 16 amino acids. V was clipped by 6 bases and J by 3 bases; unmatched bases: 7. The DNA of the CDR3 is TGTGCCAGCAGACGACAGGGGACGGGTGGGGCCAACGTCCTGACTTTC. This gives the protein CASRRQGTGGANVLTF. Drawing the rest from reference TRBV28 and TRBJ2-6, the complete variable domain is DVKVTQSSRYLVKRTGEKVFLECVQDMDHENMFWYRQDPGLGLRLIYFSYDVKMKEKGDIPEGYSVSREKKERFSLILESASTNQTSMYLCASRRQGTGGANVLTFGAGSRLTVL.

Ten or more counts support this clonotype. CDR3 sequence reads: CAATGTGNDEQYF. CDR3 in DNA: TGTGCCGCCACCGGGACAGGGAACGACGAGCAGTACTTC. The gene calls are TRBV10-3 and TRBJ2-7; 9 bases fit TRBD1. Germline V CDR1 and CDR2: ENHRY, SYGVKD. With V trimmed by 11 bases and J by 5 bases, 10 bases remained unmatched. The CDR3 totals 13 residues.

This clonotype was observed at least ten times. J is TRBJ2-3 and V is TRBV7-3, with TRBD1 matching 8 bases. J gave up 4 bases and V 2 bases, and 8 bases lay outside the gene matches. CDR3 size: 16 residues. Per germline, CDR1 SGHTA and CDR2 FQGTGA. The CDR3 loop reads CASSLHAGGASDTQYF. The DNA of the CDR3 is TGTGCCAGCAGCTTACATGCAGGGGGCGCGTCAGATACGCAGTATTTT.

There are many counts of this clonotype. V is TRBV12-3 or TRBV12-4 and J is TRBJ2-7; D perhaps matches TRBD1 (6 bases). V was clipped by 6 bases and J by 0 bases, with 27 bases between them. This CDR3 is built from 19 residues. The DNA for the CDR3 is TGTGCCAGCAGCCCGACGTTGGAAAACTCAGGGGTCCACTCCTACGAGCAGTACTTC. Amino acid sequence: CASSPTLENSGVHSYEQYF.

This clonotype was seen many times. The J gene is TRBJ1-1, the V gene TRBV28, with D uncertain. Per germline, CDR1 MDHEN and CDR2 SYDVKM. Trimming took 7 bases from V and 7 from J, leaving 7 bases between them. The CDR3 has 10 amino acids. CDR3 sequence reads: CASNGREAFF. The CDR3 coding sequence is TGTGCCAGCAACGGCCGTGAAGCTTTCTTT.

This clonotype showed up many times. The chain has TRBV11-2 and TRBJ2-7; 8 bases line up with TRBD1. This CDR3 has 14 amino acids. Trimming at V came to 5 bases and at J to 3 bases, leaving 6 bases not matched to a gene. Germline CDR1 SGHAT, CDR2 FQNNGV. DNA for the CDR3: TGTGCCAGCAGCCCACAGGGGGTCCTCTACGAGCAGTACTTC. Residues: CASSPQGVLYEQYF. Together with reference TRBV11-2 and TRBJ2-7, the CDR3 gives the full variable domain: EAGVAQSPRYKIIEKRQSVAFWCNPISGHATLYWYQQILGQGPKLLIQFQNNGVVDDSQLPKDRFSAERLKGVDSTLKIQPAKLEDSAVYLCASSPQGVLYEQYFGPGTRLTVT.

This clonotype was detected a few times. The J gene is TRBJ2-3, the V gene TRBV28; D not resolved. The germline CDR1 and CDR2 sequences are MDHEN and SYDVKM. V lost 5 bases and J 4 bases, leaving 13 bases between the germline ends. The CDR3 is made up of 14 amino acids. The CDR3 bases are TGTGCCAGCAGTGAAGACGCATCAGCAGATACGCAGTATTTT. Residues: CASSEDASADTQYF.

The chain recombines TRBV5-1 with TRBJ2-7; TRBD2 matches 9 bases. In germline, CDR1 is SGHRS, CDR2 YFSETQ. After removal of 4 bases from V and 0 bases from J, the junction contained 8 bases not matched to a gene. CDR3 length: 16 amino acids. CDR3 DNA: TGCGCCAGCAGCGGGATGACTAGCGGAAGCTCCTACGAGCAGTACTTC. Translated, it gives CASSGMTSGSSYEQYF.

This clonotype was seen many times. This rearrangement joins TRBV28 to TRBJ2-1; TRBD2 matches 9 bases. After removal of 7 bases from V and 5 bases from J, the junction contained 6 bases not matched to a gene. Germline-derived CDR1 and CDR2 are MDHEN and SYDVKM. CDR3 length: 14 residues. The CDR3 is CASTGTSWDNEQFF. As DNA, the CDR3 is TGTGCCAGCACAGGGACTAGCTGGGACAATGAGCAGTTCTTC.

This clonotype has a handful of counts. The rearrangement joins TRBV5-1 to TRBJ1-2, with D hard to call. The CDR3 totals 14 residues. V was cut by 0 bases and J by 4 bases, with 10 bases left in between. Germline lookup yields CDR1 SGHRS and CDR2 YFSETQ. The CDR3 DNA sequence: TGCGCCAGCAGCTTGGACAGATTGACCTATGGCTACACCTTC. It yields the protein CASSLDRLTYGYTF. Full variable domain (outside the CDR3, taken from reference TRBV5-1 and TRBJ1-2): KAGVTQTPRYLIKTRGQQVTLSCSPISGHRSVSWYQQTPGQGLQFLFEYFSETQRNKGNFPGRFSGRQFSNSRSEMNVSTLELGDSALYLCASSLDRLTYGYTFGSGTRLTVV.

The chain joins TRBV6-1 to TRBJ2-3; 8 bases match TRBD1. J gave up 6 bases and V 4 bases, and 9 bases lay outside the gene matches. Germline CDR1 MNHNS, CDR2 SASEGT. The CDR3 is made up of 15 amino acids. CDR3 sequence reads: CASSVIGQGVDTQYF. The CDR3 region has the DNA TGTGCCAGCAGTGTTATTGGACAGGGCGTTGATACGCAGTATTTT.

This clonotype was recorded at least ten times. This chain joins TRBV6-1 and TRBJ1-5, with a weak D call TRBD1 (5 bases). Germline V gives CDR1 MNHNS, CDR2 SASEGT. Trimming pared 6 bases from V and 7 bases from J, leaving 19 bases between. The CDR3 consists of 15 residues. CDR3: CASRRDRGMGQPQHF. Written as DNA, the CDR3 is TGTGCCAGCAGACGAGATCGGGGCATGGGACAGCCCCAGCATTTT.

In this sample, this clonotype turned up many times. The V gene is TRBV7-9, the J gene TRBJ2-7; D is ambiguous. The length of the CDR3 is 14 residues. The V gene lost 3 bases and the J gene lost 1 base, with 10 bases spanning the gap. Germline V gives CDR1 SEHNR, CDR2 FQNEAQ (reference sequence). This chain's CDR3 is CASSLHSQSYEQYF. The CDR3 bases are TGTGCCAGCAGCTTGCACAGTCAGTCCTACGAGCAGTACTTC.